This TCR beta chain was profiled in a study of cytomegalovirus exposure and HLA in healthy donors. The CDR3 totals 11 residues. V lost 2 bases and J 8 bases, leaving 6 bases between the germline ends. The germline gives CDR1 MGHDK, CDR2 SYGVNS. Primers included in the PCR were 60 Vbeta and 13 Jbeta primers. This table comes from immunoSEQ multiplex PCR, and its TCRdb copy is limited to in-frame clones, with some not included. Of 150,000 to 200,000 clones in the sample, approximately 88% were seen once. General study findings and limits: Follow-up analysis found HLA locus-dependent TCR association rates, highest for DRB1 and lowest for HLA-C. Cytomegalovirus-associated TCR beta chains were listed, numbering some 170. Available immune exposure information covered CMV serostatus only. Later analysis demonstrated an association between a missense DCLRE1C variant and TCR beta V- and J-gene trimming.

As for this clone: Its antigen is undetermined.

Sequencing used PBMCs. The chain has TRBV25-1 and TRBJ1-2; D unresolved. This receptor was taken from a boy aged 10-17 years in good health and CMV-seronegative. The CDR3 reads CASSEGGGYTF. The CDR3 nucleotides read TGTGCCAGCAGTGAAGGAGGAGGCTACACCTTC.